This T cell receptor (beta chain) originates from a study of shared clonotypes between healthy human individuals. Study results and limitations: In contrast to clonotypes shared by all four donors, non-shared clonotypes had lower generation probabilities. Some naive CD4 clonotypes, 4% to 6%, turned up in common across a few donors.

A remark on this clone: Its specificity is not known.

Assay: immunoSEQ multiplex PCR; the TCRdb copy retains only in-frame clones and omits some. The repertoire has about 1.5 million clones, about 98% of them found once; the top ten carry 0.45%. Germline V gene lookup returns CDR1 ENHRY and CDR2 SYGVKD. V lost 5 bases to trimming and J lost 4 bases; unmatched junction nucleotides: 11. This CDR3 comprises 16 residues. Adult donors, all healthy and HIV-negative, had no recent acute infections or vaccinations. This TCR derives from a man aged 25 to 45 in good health. Material for sequencing was naive CD4+ T cells sorted from blood. Subset meaning: CD45RA+ positively selected. J is TRBJ2-5 and V is TRBV10-3, with 9 bases fitting TRBD2. The CDR3 loop reads CAISKGSGGVLETQYF. DNA for the CDR3: TGTGCCATCAGTAAGGGTAGCGGGGGTGTATTAGAGACCCAGTACTTC.